One sample yielded the 3 T cell receptor beta chains listed below, sequenced in a study of cytomegalovirus exposure and HLA in healthy donors (TCRdb year 2017). The library was generated by the immunoSEQ multiplex PCR assay. For the multiplex PCR, a mixture combining 60 forward primers for TCR Vbeta segments and 13 reverse primers for TCR Jbeta segments was used. This immuneACCESS table, as held by TCRdb, lists in-frame sequences with V and J called but not all clones. Of the missing ones, under half trace to an unresolved V gene in checked studies; the others have no known cause. The sample profile shows 100,000 or so clones; around 77% of them were found once. The ten largest account for 6% to 8% of the sample. Sequencing was carried out using PBMCs. These TCRs come from a man younger than 45 in good health and CMV-seronegative.

This chain joins TRBV18 and TRBJ2-3, with D tentatively TRBD1 (6 bases). CDR3 length: 14 amino acids. Looked up from germline, CDR1 is KGHSH and CDR2 is LQKENI. The germline V and J ends were trimmed by 3 bases and 5 bases, with 12 bases remaining between them. The CDR3 region is CASSPGANGDTQYF. The CDR3 coding sequence is TGTGCCAGCTCACCGGGGGCAAATGGAGATACGCAGTATTTT.

The chain carries TRBV27 and TRBJ1-5; D is unclear. Trimming stripped 2 bases from V and 0 bases from J, with 5 bases between. The germline V gene encodes CDR1 MNHEY and CDR2 SMNVEV (reference sequence). This CDR3 is 14 amino acids long. The CDR3, as DNA: TGTGCCAGCAGTTTAGAGTATAGCAATCAGCCCCAGCATTTT. It codes for CASSLEYSNQPQHF.

This clone has only a few counts. The CDR3 loop reads CASSQEPYSPYGYTF. CDR3 in DNA: TGCGCCAGCAGCCAAGAACCGTACTCACCTTATGGCTACACCTTC. The gene calls are TRBV4-1 and TRBJ1-2; D uncertain. In germline, CDR1 is MGHRA, CDR2 YSYEKL. V lost 0 bases, J lost 5 bases, and 13 bases lay in between. This CDR3 region has 15 residues.